These 4 T cell receptor beta chains originate from one sample sequenced in a study of blood T cell repertoires in COVID-19 (dated by TCRdb to about 2020). Library prep was done by the immunoSEQ multiplex PCR assay. As stored in TCRdb, this immuneACCESS dataset retains in-frame rearrangements with V and J assigned. A fraction of the clones does not appear; measured against another copy, unresolved V genes explain less than half of the discrepancy, and the remainder lacks a known reason. The table for this sample lists 100,000 to 150,000 clones; about 87% of them were counted only once. Jointly, the top ten make up around a tenth of the sample. The sample comprised peripheral blood. These receptors were collected from a man aged 50 or older with acute or convalescent COVID-19.

V gene TRBV6-5 combines with J gene TRBJ2-3, with D perhaps matching TRBD1 (5 bases). The V and J ends lost 6 bases and 4 bases respectively, with 17 bases between them. CDR3 length: 15 amino acids. Germline assignment: CDR1 MNHEY and CDR2 SVGAGI. The CDR3 DNA reads TGTGCCAGCAGGTTACAGGCTTTCGGCGCAGATACGCAGTATTTT. It translates to CASRLQAFGADTQYF.

The V gene is TRBV6-5, the J gene TRBJ2-3; D remains unclear. Germline loops: CDR1 MNHEY, CDR2 SVGAGI. V was pared by 6 bases and J by 5 bases, with 12 bases between. This CDR3 comprises 13 residues. DNA of the CDR3: TGTGCCAGCAGCCGTATGCGGCGAGATACGCAGTATTTT. Its protein product is CASSRMRRDTQYF.

This chain connects TRBV6-5 to TRBJ1-1; D remains unclear. Germline values: CDR1 MNHEY, CDR2 SVGAGI. This CDR3 is built from 15 residues. V lost 8 bases, J lost 0 bases, and 16 bases lay in between. CDR3 DNA sequence: TGTGCCAGCCTACCACTGGCAGGCATGAACACTGAAGCTTTCTTT. Its protein is CASLPLAGMNTEAFF.

This clone was recorded once. CDR3 protein: CASSSRSSSLDGYTF. The CDR3 region has the DNA TGTGCCAGCAGTTCGAGGTCGTCCTCACTTGATGGCTACACCTTC. The chain carries TRBV5-5 and TRBJ1-2; D unclear. Germline loops: CDR1 SGHKS, CDR2 YYEKEE (reference sequence). Trimming left V 5 bases short and J 6 bases short, with 20 bases between. The CDR3 runs 15 residues.